These 25 T cell receptor beta chains share one sample of origin, sequenced in a study of Ad26.COV2.S vaccination and SARS-CoV-2 variants (dated by TCRdb to 2020 to 2023). Receptor libraries were prepared by the immunoSEQ multiplex PCR assay. As stored in TCRdb, this immuneACCESS dataset retains in-frame rearrangements with V and J assigned. A fraction of the clones does not appear; measured against another copy, unresolved V genes explain less than half of the discrepancy, and the remainder lacks a known reason. Here the sample has a few hundred thousand clones; around 86% occur a single time. Roughly 3.2% of the sample comes from the top ten. Sample treatment or condition, as interpreted from the label and publication: around 19 received Ad26.COV2.S at low or high dose, single or two shots; 5 received placebo; per-sample allocation not given. Repertoires of vaccine and placebo recipients were sequenced from samples taken on day 63 after the first injection.

The sample consisted of peripheral blood, taken in a trial of Ad26.COV2.S vaccine versus placebo. Receptor source: a person between 18 and 60 years old who received the Ad26.COV2.S COVID-19 vaccine or a placebo.

The CDR3 loop reads CAWARQGAGNEQFF. The CDR3 nucleotides read TGTGCCTGGGCCAGACAGGGGGCTGGGAATGAGCAGTTCTTC. V and J are TRBV30 and TRBJ2-1; 10 nucleotides line up with TRBD1. Germline V gene data show CDR1 as GTSNPN and CDR2 as SVGIG (reference sequence). With 5 bases clipped from V and 7 bases from J, the junction kept 8 bases outside the gene matches. The CDR3 spans 14 residues.

V and J are TRBV5-8 and TRBJ2-7; weak D call: TRBD1 (6 bases). The V end lost 0 bases, the J end lost 2 bases, and 9 bases lay between the germline ends. This CDR3 has 14 amino acids. Germline loops: CDR1 SGHTS, CDR2 YDEGEE. The CDR3 sequence: CASSLGDITYEQYF. In nucleotides, the CDR3 is TGTGCCAGCAGCTTGGGGGACATCACCTACGAGCAGTACTTC.

This chain connects TRBV5-1 to TRBJ2-3; 9 bases are shared with TRBD2. The CDR3 has 14 residues. Germline trimming cut 4 bases from V and 4 bases from J; bases unmatched to any gene: 4. Germline V gives CDR1 SGHRS, CDR2 YFSETQ. The CDR3 region is CASSPGTSSDTQYF. CDR3 nucleotide sequence: TGCGCCAGCAGCCCAGGGACTAGCTCAGATACGCAGTATTTT.

V usage is TRBV3-1 (or the pseudogene TRBV3-2) and J usage is TRBJ1-5; TRBD1 is a possible D gene (6 bases). CDR1 and CDR2 from the germline V gene are LGHDT and YNNKEL (reference sequence). The CDR3 covers 15 residues. Trimming cost V 0 bases and J 6 bases, with 12 bases left between them. In DNA, the CDR3 is TGTGCCAGCAGCCAAGATGGGGGGCCGGGTCAGCCCCAGCATTTT. It specifies CASSQDGGPGQPQHF.

The V gene is TRBV5-4, the J gene TRBJ1-1; D possibly corresponds to TRBD1 (5 bases). V dropped 5 bases and J dropped 0 bases, with 11 bases sitting between them. The CDR3 totals 14 residues. The germline CDR1 and CDR2 sequences are SGHNT and YYREEE (reference sequence). CDR3 nucleotide sequence: TGTGCCAGCAGGACAGAGCAAATGAACACTGAAGCTTTCTTT. Protein sequence: CASRTEQMNTEAFF.

Of note for this clone: Within the sample, other DNA sequences also encode this same CDR3. This chain links TRBV5-1 with TRBJ1-1; D not certain. This CDR3 is built from 12 residues. Trimming cost V 2 bases and J 2 bases, with 4 bases left between them. Germline CDR1 is SGHRS and CDR2 is YFSETQ. CDR3 sequence (DNA): TGCGCCAGCAGCTTACTTAACACTGAAGCTTTCTTT. It yields the protein CASSLLNTEAFF.

This chain connects TRBV5-6 to TRBJ1-2; D unresolved. This CDR3 has 12 residues. The germline V and J ends were trimmed by 4 bases and 8 bases, with 12 bases remaining between them. Germline V lookup: CDR1 SGHDT, CDR2 YYEEEE. The CDR3 loop is CASSTEGYGYTF. The CDR3 bases are TGTGCCAGCAGCACGGAGGGCTACGGCTACACCTTC.

This clone has a single count. The J gene is TRBJ1-1, the V gene TRBV6-5; 9 bases fit TRBD1. There are 13 residues in the CDR3. Germline CDR1 is MNHEY and CDR2 is SVGAGI. J lost 10 bases, V lost 5 bases, and 8 bases had no gene match. CDR3 region: CASSSLGQGRAFF. Written as DNA, the CDR3 is TGTGCCAGCAGTAGCCTGGGACAGGGACGAGCTTTCTTT.

The genes are TRBV6-5 and TRBJ1-4; D is undetermined. Germline loops: CDR1 MNHEY, CDR2 SVGAGI. CDR3 size: 14 residues. V lost 0 bases and J 5 bases, leaving 7 bases between the germline ends. CDR3 loop: CASSYSGQNEKLFF. In nucleotides, the CDR3 is TGTGCCAGCAGTTACTCAGGGCAGAATGAAAAACTGTTTTTT.

The chain links TRBV27 to TRBJ1-1; 8 bases are a match to TRBD1. There are 15 residues in the CDR3. CDR1 is MNHEY and CDR2 is SMNVEV in the germline V gene (reference sequence). V gave up 6 bases and J gave up 1 base; unmatched junction bases: 7. CDR3 sequence: CASREWTGRNTEAFF. The CDR3 bases are TGTGCCAGCAGAGAATGGACAGGGAGGAACACTGAAGCTTTCTTT.

The chain uses TRBV6-5 and TRBJ1-4; TRBD1 matches 9 bases. This CDR3 comprises 14 residues. Per the germline V gene, CDR1 is MNHEY and CDR2 is SVGAGI. V was pared by 8 bases and J by 7 bases, with 8 bases of the junction left unmatched. This CDR3 reads CASQTGGGGEKLFF. CDR3 bases: TGTGCCAGCCAAACAGGGGGCGGAGGTGAAAAACTGTTTTTT.

CDR3 DNA: TGTGCCAGCAGCGAGGGTTACAACGAGCAGTACTTC. Translated: CASSEGYNEQYF. V and J are TRBV7-9 and TRBJ2-7; D possibly corresponds to TRBD2 (5 bases). CDR1 and CDR2 (germline): SEHNR, FQNEAQ (reference sequence). The CDR3 runs to 12 residues. V was cut by 5 bases and J by 5 bases, with 10 bases left in between.

This chain uses TRBV3-1 (or the pseudogene TRBV3-2) with TRBJ2-1; 9 bases map to TRBD2. Germline loops: CDR1 LGHDT, CDR2 YNNKEL (reference sequence). V gave up 0 bases and J gave up 5 bases; unmatched junction bases: 8. The CDR3 sequence is 17 residues long. CDR3 region: CASSQDVCLAGNNEQFF. The CDR3 DNA follows: TGTGCCAGCAGCCAAGATGTGTGTCTAGCGGGGAACAATGAGCAGTTCTTC.

V gene TRBV5-1 combines with J gene TRBJ2-2, with a weak D call TRBD1 (7 bases). Trimming pared 4 bases from V and 0 bases from J, leaving 13 bases between. CDR1 is SGHRS and CDR2 is YFSETQ in the germline V gene. The CDR3 spans 16 residues. The DNA of the CDR3 is TGCGCCAGCAGCCCCCGCGGGACAGCGAACACCGGGGAGCTGTTTTTT. Translating it yields CASSPRGTANTGELFF.

The J gene is TRBJ1-2, the V gene TRBV30; D is possibly TRBD1 (5 bases). CDR1 GTSNPN and CDR2 SVGIG come from the germline V gene (reference sequence). This CDR3 spans 12 amino acids. V was clipped by 0 bases and J by 6 bases, with 8 bases between them. Here the CDR3 reads CAWSVWGDGYTF. CDR3 bases: TGTGCCTGGAGTGTATGGGGGGATGGCTACACCTTC.

This chain connects TRBV7-9 to TRBJ1-2; possible D gene TRBD1, 5 bases. The CDR3 loop spans 17 amino acids. The V end lost 5 bases, the J end lost 4 bases, and 23 bases lay between the germline ends. CDR1 and CDR2 from the germline V gene are SEHNR and FQNEAQ (reference sequence). CDR3: CASSPAGPSSQSYGYTF. CDR3 nucleotide sequence: TGTGCCAGCAGCCCTGCGGGACCCTCATCTCAATCCTATGGCTACACCTTC.

The chain uses TRBV7-9 and TRBJ1-6, with D unresolved. Looked up from germline, CDR1 is SEHNR and CDR2 is FQNEAQ (reference sequence). V dropped 1 base and J dropped 0 bases, with 7 bases sitting between them. The CDR3 contains 16 residues. CDR3 sequence reads: CASSLVGSSYNSPLHF. The CDR3 nucleotides are TGTGCCAGCAGCTTAGTGGGGAGCTCCTATAATTCACCCCTCCACTTT.

V gene TRBV10-3 combines with J gene TRBJ1-1, with unresolved D. From germline, CDR1 is ENHRY and CDR2 SYGVKD. This CDR3 has 14 residues. The V end was cut by 0 bases, the J end by 11 bases, with 16 bases between. Here the CDR3 DNA reads TGTGCCATCAGTGAGTCTACAGACTCGTCGTCGGCTTTCTTT. Protein sequence: CAISESTDSSSAFF.

This rearrangement joins TRBV9 to TRBJ1-2; 7 bases match TRBD1. Looked up from germline, CDR1 is SGDLS and CDR2 is YYNGEE. This CDR3 spans 12 amino acids. Trimming removed 3 bases from V and 7 bases from J; junction bases left unmatched: 3. The chain's CDR3 is CASSADRPGYTF. CDR3 sequence (DNA): TGTGCCAGCAGCGCGGACAGGCCTGGCTACACCTTC.

The J gene is TRBJ1-3, the V gene TRBV4-1; D uncertain. Germline-derived CDR1 and CDR2 are MGHRA and YSYEKL. Trimming stripped 2 bases from V and 0 bases from J, with 11 bases between. The CDR3 extends over 16 amino acids. In DNA, the CDR3 is TGCGCCAGCAGCCAACCACCCCGGGACTCTGGAAACACCATATATTTT. Protein sequence: CASSQPPRDSGNTIYF.

Concerning this clone itself: In the same sample, other DNA sequences code for this CDR3. The V gene is TRBV6-2 or TRBV6-3, the J gene TRBJ1-5, with D hard to call. The V end was cut by 0 bases, the J end by 2 bases, with 8 bases between. Per the germline V gene, CDR1 is MNHEY and CDR2 is SVGEGT. The CDR3 totals 15 residues. CDR3 sequence (DNA): TGTGCCAGCAGTTACTCCTTCGGTGGCAATCAGCCCCAGCATTTT. Its protein product is CASSYSFGGNQPQHF.

Concerning this clone: A junction end diverges from the germline sequence, so it may reflect a read error. The chain combines TRBV6-1 with TRBJ1-2; TRBD1 aligns across 9 bases. The germline gives CDR1 MNHNS, CDR2 SASEGT. This CDR3 has 14 residues. CDR3 in DNA: TGTGCCAGCATTGAATCTAACAGGGGGCATGGCTACACCTTC. Its translation: CASIESNRGHGYTF.

The count of this clone is one. Other DNA sequences of this sample code for an identical CDR3. CDR3 residues: CSAKEFYGYTF. The DNA for the CDR3 is TGCAGTGCTAAGGAGTTCTATGGCTACACCTTC. This chain connects TRBV20-1 to TRBJ1-2, with D uncertain. The length of the CDR3 is 11 residues. Germline CDR1 DFQATT, CDR2 SNEGSKA (reference sequence). V lost 4 bases, J lost 4 bases, and 7 bases lay in between.

The chain joins TRBV27 to TRBJ2-5; D call uncertain. Germline CDR1 reads MNHEY; CDR2 reads SMNVEV (reference sequence). Between the trimmed V and J ends, which lost 5 bases and 4 bases, there was a span of 17 bases. The CDR3 contains 15 residues. In DNA form, the CDR3 reads TGTGCCAGCAGTCCATCGATCGGAGAATCAGAGACCCAGTACTTC. Its translation is CASSPSIGESETQYF.

CDR3 residues: CASSQVYGNEAFF. The DNA for the CDR3 is TGTGCCAGCAGCCAAGTATATGGTAATGAAGCTTTCTTT. The chain is built from TRBV14 and TRBJ1-1; D is unresolved. This CDR3 is built from 13 residues. Trimming removed 1 base from V and 7 bases from J, with 10 bases in between. Germline lookup yields CDR1 SGHDN and CDR2 FVKESK.